This T cell receptor beta chain was captured by sequencing in a study of early T cells in non-severe SARS-CoV-2 infection. Regarding this clonotype: Antigen: not known.

Broader study findings: Matching with VDJdb favored anti-spike CD8 responses (missing private and CD4 specificities).

MiXCR, applied by TCRdb to the 5' RACE reads, yields one record per CDR3 protein. The sample lists fewer than 100,000 distinct CDR3 sequences; approximately 13% were seen once. With 1 base removed from V and 1 base from J, the gap between germline ends came to 7 bases. Germline-derived CDR1 and CDR2 are DFQATT and SNEGSKA (reference sequence). CDR3 size: 13 residues. The TCR sequence derives from an adult who was a healthcare worker with PCR-confirmed SARS-CoV-2 infection or an uninfected control (not recorded which). The sequencing input was whole blood. The chain combines TRBV20-1 with TRBJ1-1; D unresolved. The CDR3 DNA is TGCAGTGCTAGAGTTAACACGAACACTGAAGCTTTCTTT. Residues: CSARVNTNTEAFF.